The next 26 T cell receptor beta chains were all read from a single sample in a study of a mutant IDH1 vaccine in newly diagnosed glioma. Some clones are missing from TCRdb's copy, which holds only in-frame ones; the method was immunoSEQ multiplex PCR. The table lists about 35,000 clones, 80% of them singletons. Time point described: baseline, week 1 (first vaccination visit). Treatment given: pre-vaccination baseline after standard-of-care therapy. The sequencing here drew on peripheral blood mononuclear cells (PBMCs), taken from a glioma patient treated with radiotherapy, temozolomide or both. The source is a man aged 50 or older with glioma. Some clones in this sample may be carry-over from other donors' samples.

The V and J genes are TRBV2 and TRBJ2-7, with D possibly being TRBD2 (6 bases). Germline CDR1 SNHLY, CDR2 FYNNEI. CDR3 length equals 12 residues. V was pared by 8 bases and J by 4 bases, with 12 bases between. DNA for the CDR3: TGTGCCAGCCGGGAGACCCGTTACGAGCAGTACTTC. It encodes CASRETRYEQYF.

J is TRBJ1-6 and V is TRBV6-4; possibly TRBD1 for D (5 bases). The CDR3 sequence is 14 residues long. Looked up from germline, CDR1 is MRHNA and CDR2 is SNTAGT. The ends were cut back, 0 bases at V and 7 bases at J, with 7 bases in the middle. Here the CDR3 DNA reads TGTGCCAGCAGTGACTCGGACAAAAATTCACCCCTCCACTTT. Protein product: CASSDSDKNSPLHF.

This chain uses TRBV5-1 with TRBJ2-2, with D perhaps TRBD1 (5 bases). With 8 bases removed from V and 6 bases from J, the gap between germline ends came to 8 bases. The CDR3 is made up of 11 amino acids. Looked up from germline, CDR1 is SGHRS and CDR2 is YFSETQ. CDR3 sequence reads: CARTTAGELFF. Here the CDR3 DNA reads TGCGCCAGAACGACAGCCGGGGAGCTGTTTTTT.

The chain couples TRBV10-3 to TRBJ2-1, with 13 bases that match TRBD2. Germline trimming cut 10 bases from V and 6 bases from J; bases unmatched to any gene: 6. The CDR3 length is 14 residues. Germline CDR1 ENHRY, CDR2 SYGVKD. The CDR3 region is CATLTSGGLNEQFF. DNA for the CDR3: TGTGCCACTTTGACTAGCGGGGGGCTCAATGAGCAGTTCTTC.

The chain has TRBV15 and TRBJ1-1; TRBD1 is a possible D gene (6 bases). V shed 3 bases and J shed 1 base, with 15 bases lying between them. The germline gives CDR1 LNHNV, CDR2 YYDKDF (reference sequence). The CDR3 is made up of 16 amino acids. The CDR3 coding sequence is TGTGCCACCAGCAGCTCAGGGGACACGGGGAACACTGAAGCTTTCTTT. This sequence encodes CATSSSGDTGNTEAFF.

The J gene is TRBJ1-2, the V gene TRBV29-1; D ambiguous. The length of the CDR3 is 12 residues. V was cut by 0 bases and J by 8 bases, with 10 bases left in between. Germline loops: CDR1 SQVTM, CDR2 ANQGSEA. CDR3 sequence reads: CSVEETGSGYTF. In DNA, the CDR3 is TGCAGCGTTGAAGAAACTGGGAGCGGCTACACCTTC.

DNA of the CDR3: TGTGCCAGCAGCTTAGCGGGGGCACTTGAAAAACTGTTTTTT. This translates into CASSLAGALEKLFF. This chain connects TRBV7-9 to TRBJ1-4; maybe TRBD1 (6 bases). The CDR3 is made up of 14 amino acids. From germline, CDR1 is SEHNR and CDR2 FQNEAQ (reference sequence). V dropped 0 bases and J dropped 7 bases, with 9 bases sitting between them.

The J gene is TRBJ2-3, the V gene TRBV15, with 8 bases lining up with TRBD2. V shed 2 bases and J 1 base; nucleotides not matched to a gene: 5. From germline, CDR1 is LNHNV and CDR2 YYDKDF (reference sequence). The CDR3 covers 16 residues. The CDR3 loop is CATSRSRAGGTDTQYF. The CDR3 nucleotides read TGTGCCACCAGCAGATCAAGAGCGGGGGGCACAGATACGCAGTATTTT.

This rearrangement joins TRBV29-1 to TRBJ2-3; 8 bases align to TRBD2. Looked up from germline, CDR1 is SQVTM and CDR2 is ANQGSEA. V lost 7 bases to trimming and J lost 0 bases; unmatched junction nucleotides: 0. The CDR3 runs to 12 residues. CDR3 residues: CSERGSTDTQYF. The CDR3 DNA reads TGCAGCGAGCGGGGGAGCACAGATACGCAGTATTTT.

The chain recombines TRBV27 with TRBJ1-6; TRBD1 matches at 9 bases. Germline values: CDR1 MNHEY, CDR2 SMNVEV (reference sequence). V lost 5 bases to trimming and J lost 14 bases; unmatched junction nucleotides: 10. The CDR3 is 14 residues long. The CDR3 spells CASSPGTGRLALHF. CDR3 DNA sequence: TGTGCCAGCAGTCCGGGGACAGGGAGATTAGCCCTCCACTTT.

This chain connects TRBV28 to TRBJ1-2; 7 positions agree with TRBD1. J lost 8 bases, V lost 6 bases, and 9 bases had no gene match. Germline assignment: CDR1 MDHEN and CDR2 SYDVKM. The CDR3 is 13 amino acids. CDR3 in DNA: TGTGCCAGCAGGTCCGACAGGGCTTACGGCTACACCTTC. As protein: CASRSDRAYGYTF.

This sequence joins TRBV2 and TRBJ1-2, with no clear D. The germline V gene encodes CDR1 SNHLY and CDR2 FYNNEI. CDR3 length equals 12 residues. Trimming cost V 4 bases and J 5 bases, with 8 bases left between them. CDR3 in amino acids: CASSGQRYGYTF. The CDR3 nucleotides read TGTGCCAGCAGTGGACAACGTTATGGCTACACCTTC.

The rearrangement uses TRBV14 and TRBJ1-1; possible D gene TRBD1, 5 bases. Germline CDR1 reads SGHDN; CDR2 reads FVKESK. This CDR3 region has 16 residues. The germline V and J ends were trimmed by 1 base and 5 bases, with 17 bases remaining between them. The CDR3 region is CASSQVGRPSKTEAFF. The DNA for the CDR3 is TGTGCCAGCAGCCAAGTGGGACGCCCTTCGAAAACTGAAGCTTTCTTT.

The rearrangement uses TRBV5-4 and TRBJ1-1, with 9 positions matching TRBD1. The germline gives CDR1 SGHNT, CDR2 YYREEE (reference sequence). The CDR3 is 16 amino acids. After removal of 4 bases from V and 1 base from J, the junction contained 8 bases not matched to a gene. CDR3 DNA sequence: TGTGCCAGCAGCCTTACAGGGGGCTATGAGAACACTGAAGCTTTCTTT. Translated, it gives CASSLTGGYENTEAFF.

This rearrangement joins TRBV5-6 to TRBJ1-1, with D tentatively TRBD1 (6 bases). This CDR3 region has 15 residues. Trimming left V 4 bases short and J 2 bases short, with 15 bases between. Germline V gene lookup returns CDR1 SGHDT and CDR2 YYEEEE. The CDR3 is CASSPTGTLNTEAFF. CDR3 bases: TGTGCCAGCAGCCCCACCGGGACACTTAACACTGAAGCTTTCTTT.

The chain carries TRBV5-1 and TRBJ2-1, with D perhaps matching TRBD2 (5 bases). CDR1 and CDR2 (germline): SGHRS, YFSETQ. The CDR3 loop spans 16 amino acids. Trimming left V 4 bases short and J 0 bases short, with 14 bases between. DNA of the CDR3: TGCGCCAGCAGCCTCTCTGCGGGCATCTCCTACAATGAGCAGTTCTTC. This sequence encodes CASSLSAGISYNEQFF.

The rearrangement joins TRBV25-1 to TRBJ2-3; the match to TRBD2 covers 8 bases. J was trimmed by 3 bases and V by 10 bases; bases with no gene match: 9. The CDR3 covers 14 residues. The germline V gene has CDR1 MGHDK and CDR2 SYGVNS. The CDR3 nucleotides read TGTGCCACTACTCGGGGGGGACTGACAGATACGCAGTATTTT. This codes for CATTRGGLTDTQYF.

The V gene is TRBV7-9, the J gene TRBJ1-4; the D is unclear. This CDR3 has 16 amino acids. The V end lost 3 bases, the J end lost 3 bases, and 14 bases lay between the germline ends. From germline, CDR1 is SEHNR and CDR2 FQNEAQ (reference sequence). As DNA, the CDR3 is TGTGCCAGCAGCTTCCTTATACGTCAGGCTAATGAAAAACTGTTTTTT. This gives the protein CASSFLIRQANEKLFF.

DNA for the CDR3: TGCGCCACCCAACGGGCTGGTGATACGCAGTATTTT. It yields the protein CATQRAGDTQYF. The chain has TRBV10-2 and TRBJ2-3, with D uncertain. The germline V gene encodes CDR1 WSHSY and CDR2 SAAADI. The V end was cut by 10 bases, the J end by 6 bases, with 14 bases between. The CDR3 loop spans 12 amino acids.

J is TRBJ2-4 and V is TRBV29-1, with D tentatively TRBD2 (5 bases). The CDR3 has 15 residues. Germline CDR1 is SQVTM and CDR2 is ANQGSEA. Trimming left V 6 bases short and J 0 bases short, with 15 bases between. CDR3 loop: CSVGRIDLAKNIQYF. In nucleotides, the CDR3 is TGCAGCGTAGGGAGAATCGACCTAGCCAAAAACATTCAGTACTTC.

In this sample, this clone turned up once. V usage is TRBV7-6 and J usage is TRBJ2-3; TRBD1 or TRBD2 may be the D gene (5 bases each). CDR1 and CDR2 from the germline V gene are SGHVS and FNYEAQ. The CDR3 is 14 residues long. Trimming removed 7 bases at V and 6 bases at J, with 17 bases between. In DNA form, the CDR3 reads TGTGCCAGCACCCAAATAGGGGAGAGGGATACGCAGTATTTT. It codes for CASTQIGERDTQYF.

The rearrangement joins TRBV30 to TRBJ1-5, with D unresolved. Looked up from germline, CDR1 is GTSNPN and CDR2 is SVGIG (reference sequence). There are 13 residues in the CDR3. V lost 0 bases and J lost 1, with 4 bases in between. The CDR3 bases are TGTGCCTGGAGTGTAACAAGCAATCAGCCCCAGCATTTT. Its translation is CAWSVTSNQPQHF.

This clone appeared a single time. CDR3 in amino acids: CASSLSRQGNYGYTF. DNA for the CDR3: TGTGCCAGCAGTCTCTCCCGACAGGGTAACTATGGCTACACCTTC. This chain links TRBV28 with TRBJ1-2, with 7 bases lining up with TRBD1. J lost 1 base, V lost 5 bases, and 7 bases had no gene match. There are 15 residues in the CDR3. Germline V gene sequence: CDR1 MDHEN, CDR2 SYDVKM.

This sequence joins TRBV2 and TRBJ1-2; D gene uncertain. Germline V gene data show CDR1 as SNHLY and CDR2 as FYNNEI. CDR3 length: 17 residues. V lost 3 bases and J lost 0, with 17 bases in between. The CDR3 region has the DNA TGTGCCAGCAGTGACGAAGGGTTGGGAGATACTAACTATGGCTACACCTTC. It is translated as CASSDEGLGDTNYGYTF.

The chain links TRBV10-2 to TRBJ1-4; TRBD1 might be the D (6 bases). The CDR3 extends over 14 amino acids. The V end lost 3 bases, the J end lost 5 bases, and 10 bases lay between the germline ends. Germline V gene lookup returns CDR1 WSHSY and CDR2 SAAADI. For the CDR3, the DNA is TGCGCCAGCAGTGAATATGGGGGCAATGAAAAACTGTTTTTT. It specifies CASSEYGGNEKLFF.

V gene TRBV5-1 combines with J gene TRBJ1-5, with TRBD1 matching over 8 bases. J was trimmed by 7 bases and V by 0 bases; bases with no gene match: 6. In germline, CDR1 is SGHRS, CDR2 YFSETQ. CDR3 length: 15 residues. This CDR3 reads CASSLGQGAGQPQHF. The CDR3 region has the DNA TGCGCCAGCAGCTTGGGGCAGGGGGCAGGACAGCCCCAGCATTTT.